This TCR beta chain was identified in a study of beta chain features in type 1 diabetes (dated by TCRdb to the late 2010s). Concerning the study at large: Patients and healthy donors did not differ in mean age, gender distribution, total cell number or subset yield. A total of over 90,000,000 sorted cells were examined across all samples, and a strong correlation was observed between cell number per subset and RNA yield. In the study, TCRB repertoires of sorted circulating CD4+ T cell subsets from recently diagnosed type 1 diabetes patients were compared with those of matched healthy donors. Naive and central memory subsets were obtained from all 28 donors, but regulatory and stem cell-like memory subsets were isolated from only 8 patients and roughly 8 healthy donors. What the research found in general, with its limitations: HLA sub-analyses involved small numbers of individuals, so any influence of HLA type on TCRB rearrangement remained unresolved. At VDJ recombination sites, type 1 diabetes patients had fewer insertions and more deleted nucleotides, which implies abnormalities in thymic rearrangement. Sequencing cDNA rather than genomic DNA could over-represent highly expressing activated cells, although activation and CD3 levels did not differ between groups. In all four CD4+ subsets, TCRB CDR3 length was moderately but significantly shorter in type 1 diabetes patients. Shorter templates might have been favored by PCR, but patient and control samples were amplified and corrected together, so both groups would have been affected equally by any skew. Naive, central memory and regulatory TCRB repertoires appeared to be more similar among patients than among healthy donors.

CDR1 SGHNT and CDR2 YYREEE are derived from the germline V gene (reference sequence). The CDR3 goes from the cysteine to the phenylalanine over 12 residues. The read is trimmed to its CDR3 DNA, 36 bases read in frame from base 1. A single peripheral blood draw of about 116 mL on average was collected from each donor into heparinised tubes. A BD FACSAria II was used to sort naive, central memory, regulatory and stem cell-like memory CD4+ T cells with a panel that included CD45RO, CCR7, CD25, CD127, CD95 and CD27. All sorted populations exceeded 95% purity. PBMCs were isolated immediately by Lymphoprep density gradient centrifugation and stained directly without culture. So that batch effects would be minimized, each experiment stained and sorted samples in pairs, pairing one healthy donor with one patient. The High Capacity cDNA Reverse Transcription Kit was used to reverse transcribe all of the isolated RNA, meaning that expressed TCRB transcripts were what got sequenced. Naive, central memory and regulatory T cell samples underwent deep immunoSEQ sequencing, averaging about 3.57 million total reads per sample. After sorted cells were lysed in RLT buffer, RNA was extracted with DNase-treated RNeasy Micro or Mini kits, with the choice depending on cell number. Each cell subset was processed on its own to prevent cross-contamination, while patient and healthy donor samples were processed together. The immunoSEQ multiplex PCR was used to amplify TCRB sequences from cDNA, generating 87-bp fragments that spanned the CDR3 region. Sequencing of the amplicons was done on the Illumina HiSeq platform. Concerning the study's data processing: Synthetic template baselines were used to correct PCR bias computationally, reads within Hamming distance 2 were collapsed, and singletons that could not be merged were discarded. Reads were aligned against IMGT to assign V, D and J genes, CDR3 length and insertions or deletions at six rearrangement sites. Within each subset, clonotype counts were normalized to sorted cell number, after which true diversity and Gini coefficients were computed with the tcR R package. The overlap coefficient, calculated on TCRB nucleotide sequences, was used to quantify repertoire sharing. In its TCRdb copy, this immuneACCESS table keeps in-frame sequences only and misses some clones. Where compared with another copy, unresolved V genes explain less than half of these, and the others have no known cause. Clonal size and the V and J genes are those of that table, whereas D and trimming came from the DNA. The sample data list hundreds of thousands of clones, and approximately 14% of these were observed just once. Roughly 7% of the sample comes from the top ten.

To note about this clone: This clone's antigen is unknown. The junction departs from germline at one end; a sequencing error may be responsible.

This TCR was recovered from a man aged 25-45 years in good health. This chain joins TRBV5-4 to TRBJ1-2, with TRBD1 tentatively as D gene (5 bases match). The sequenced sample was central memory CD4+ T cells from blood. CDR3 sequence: CASSLPGSGHTF. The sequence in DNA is TGTGCCAGCAGCCTACCAGGGAGTGGCCACACCTTC. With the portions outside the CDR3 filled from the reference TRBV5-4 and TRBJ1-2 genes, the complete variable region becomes ETGVTQSPTHLIKTRGQQVTLRCSSQSGHNTVSWYQQALGQGPQFIFQYYREEENGRGNFPPRFSGLQFPNYSSELNVNALELDDSALYLCASSLPGSGHTFGSGTRLTVV.